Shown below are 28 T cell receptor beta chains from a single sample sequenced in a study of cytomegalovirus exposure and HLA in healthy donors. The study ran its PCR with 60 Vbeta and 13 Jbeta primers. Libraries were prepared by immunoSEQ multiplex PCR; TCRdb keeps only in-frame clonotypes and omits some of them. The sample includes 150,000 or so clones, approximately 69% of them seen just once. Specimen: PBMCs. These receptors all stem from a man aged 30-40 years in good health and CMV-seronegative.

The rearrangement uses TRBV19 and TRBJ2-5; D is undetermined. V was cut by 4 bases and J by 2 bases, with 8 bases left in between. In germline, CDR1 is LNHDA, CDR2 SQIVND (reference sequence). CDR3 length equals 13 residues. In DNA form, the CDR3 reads TGTGCCAGTAGTACCTTAGAACAAGAGACCCAGTACTTC. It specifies CASSTLEQETQYF.

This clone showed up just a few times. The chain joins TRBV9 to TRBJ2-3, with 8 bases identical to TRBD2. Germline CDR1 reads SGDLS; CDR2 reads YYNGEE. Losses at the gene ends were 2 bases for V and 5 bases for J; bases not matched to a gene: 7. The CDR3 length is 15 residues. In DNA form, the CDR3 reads TGTGCCAGCAGCGTCGGGGGGGCTAGGGGAGATACGCAGTATTTT. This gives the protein CASSVGGARGDTQYF. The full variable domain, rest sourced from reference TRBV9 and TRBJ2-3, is DSGVTQTPKHLITATGQRVTLRCSPRSGDLSVYWYQQSLDQGLQFLIQYYNGEERAKGNILERFSAQQFPDLHSELNLSSLELGDSALYFCASSVGGARGDTQYFGPGTRLTVL.

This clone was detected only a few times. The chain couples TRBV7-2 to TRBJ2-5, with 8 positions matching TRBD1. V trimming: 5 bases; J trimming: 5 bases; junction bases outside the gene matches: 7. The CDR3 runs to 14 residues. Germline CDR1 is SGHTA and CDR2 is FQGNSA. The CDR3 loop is CASSKGQGWETQYF. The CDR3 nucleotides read TGTGCCAGCAGCAAAGGACAGGGATGGGAGACCCAGTACTTC.

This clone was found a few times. CDR3 in DNA: TGTGCCAGCAGCGTACAGGGTTTGGGCACTGAAGCTTTCTTT. Translation gives CASSVQGLGTEAFF. The V call is TRBV7-9, the J call TRBJ1-1; TRBD1 is a possible D gene (6 bases). Germline CDR1 is SEHNR and CDR2 is FQNEAQ (reference sequence). CDR3 length equals 14 residues. With 5 bases removed from V and 4 bases from J, the gap between germline ends came to 14 bases.

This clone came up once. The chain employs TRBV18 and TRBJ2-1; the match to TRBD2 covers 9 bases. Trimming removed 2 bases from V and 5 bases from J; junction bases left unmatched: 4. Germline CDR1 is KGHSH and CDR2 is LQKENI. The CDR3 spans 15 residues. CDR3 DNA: TGTGCCAGCTCACCAATGACTAGCGGAAACAATGAGCAGTTCTTC. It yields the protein CASSPMTSGNNEQFF.

DNA of the CDR3: TGTGCCAGTAGCACCTCAGCGGGGGGGCCCCCCGGGGAGCTGTTTTTT. It translates to CASSTSAGGPPGELFF. This sequence joins TRBV19 and TRBJ2-2; 10 nucleotides match TRBD2. The CDR3 has 16 amino acids. Trimming removed 6 bases from V and 6 bases from J; junction bases left unmatched: 10. CDR1 and CDR2 (germline): LNHDA, SQIVND (reference sequence).

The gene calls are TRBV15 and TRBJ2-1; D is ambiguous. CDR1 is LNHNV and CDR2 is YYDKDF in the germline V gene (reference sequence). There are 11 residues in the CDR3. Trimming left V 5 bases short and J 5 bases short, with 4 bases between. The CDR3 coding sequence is TGTGCCACCAGCGGGCACAATGAGCAGTTCTTC. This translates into CATSGHNEQFF.

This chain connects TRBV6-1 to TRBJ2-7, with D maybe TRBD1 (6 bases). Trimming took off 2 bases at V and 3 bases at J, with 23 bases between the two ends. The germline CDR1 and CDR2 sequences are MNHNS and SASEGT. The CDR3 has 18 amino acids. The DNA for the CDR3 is TGTGCCAGCAGTGAACCCTGGTACAGAAAGGACAGAGGCTACGAGCAGTACTTC. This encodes CASSEPWYRKDRGYEQYF.

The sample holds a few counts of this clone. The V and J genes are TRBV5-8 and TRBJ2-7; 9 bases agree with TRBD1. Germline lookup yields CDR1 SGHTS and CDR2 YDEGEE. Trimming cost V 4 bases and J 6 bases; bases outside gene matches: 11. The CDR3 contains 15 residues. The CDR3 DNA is TGTGCCAGCAGCCAACCGGCGGGACAGGGACCCGAGCAGTACTTC. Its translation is CASSQPAGQGPEQYF.

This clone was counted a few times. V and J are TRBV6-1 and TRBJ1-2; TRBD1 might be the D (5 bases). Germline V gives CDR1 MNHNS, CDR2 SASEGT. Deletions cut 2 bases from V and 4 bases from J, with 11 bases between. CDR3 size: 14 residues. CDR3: CASSERGRLYGYTF. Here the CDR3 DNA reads TGTGCCAGCAGTGAAAGGGGCAGACTCTATGGCTACACCTTC.

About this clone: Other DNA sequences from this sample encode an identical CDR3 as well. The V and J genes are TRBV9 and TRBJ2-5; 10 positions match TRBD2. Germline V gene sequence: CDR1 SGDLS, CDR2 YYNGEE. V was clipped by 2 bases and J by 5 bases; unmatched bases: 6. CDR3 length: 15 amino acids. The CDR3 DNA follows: TGTGCCAGCAGCGTGAGCGGGGGGGCCGGGGAGACCCAGTACTTC. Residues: CASSVSGGAGETQYF.

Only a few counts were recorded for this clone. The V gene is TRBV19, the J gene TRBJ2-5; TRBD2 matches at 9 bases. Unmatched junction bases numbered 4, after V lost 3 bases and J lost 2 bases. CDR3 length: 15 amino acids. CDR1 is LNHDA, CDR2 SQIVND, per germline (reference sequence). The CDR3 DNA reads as TGTGCCAGTAGTATCCTAGCGGGGTTTCAAGAGACCCAGTACTTC. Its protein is CASSILAGFQETQYF.

DNA of the CDR3: TGTGCCAGCAGCCGAGTCGACAGGGGGTACACCGGGGAGCTGTTTTTT. Amino acid sequence: CASSRVDRGYTGELFF. This chain joins TRBV5-6 and TRBJ2-2; 9 nucleotides agree with TRBD1. With V trimmed by 4 bases and J by 3 bases, 7 bases remained unmatched. CDR3 size: 16 residues. Germline CDR1 and CDR2: SGHDT and YYEEEE.

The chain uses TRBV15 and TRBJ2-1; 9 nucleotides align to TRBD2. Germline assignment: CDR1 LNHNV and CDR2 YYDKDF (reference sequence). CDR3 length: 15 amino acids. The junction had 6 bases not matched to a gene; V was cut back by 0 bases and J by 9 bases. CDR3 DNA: TGTGCCACCAGCAGAGATGCGGGGGGGCAACTTGAGCAGTTCTTC. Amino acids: CATSRDAGGQLEQFF.

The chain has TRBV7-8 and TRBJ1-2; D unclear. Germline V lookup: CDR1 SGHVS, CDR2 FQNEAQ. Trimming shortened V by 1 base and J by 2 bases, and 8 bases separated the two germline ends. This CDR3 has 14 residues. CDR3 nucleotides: TGTGCCAGCAGCTTAGTCCCTCAGAACTATGGCTACACCTTC. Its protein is CASSLVPQNYGYTF.

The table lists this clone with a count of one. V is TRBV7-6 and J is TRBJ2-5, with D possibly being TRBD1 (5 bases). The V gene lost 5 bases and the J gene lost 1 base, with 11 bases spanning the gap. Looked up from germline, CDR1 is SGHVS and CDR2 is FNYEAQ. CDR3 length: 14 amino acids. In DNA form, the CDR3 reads TGTGCCAGCAGCAAAGGACAAACCCAAGAGACCCAGTACTTC. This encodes CASSKGQTQETQYF. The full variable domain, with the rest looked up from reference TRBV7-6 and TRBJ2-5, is GAGVSQSPRYKVTKRGQDVALRCDPISGHVSLYWYRQALGQGPEFLTYFNYEAQQDKSGLPNDRFSAERPEGSISTLTIQRTEQRDSAMYRCASSKGQTQETQYFGPGTRLLVL.

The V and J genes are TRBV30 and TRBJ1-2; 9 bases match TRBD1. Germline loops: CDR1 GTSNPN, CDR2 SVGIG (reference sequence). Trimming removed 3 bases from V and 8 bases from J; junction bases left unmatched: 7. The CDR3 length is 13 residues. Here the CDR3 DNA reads TGTGCCTGGAGGGACAGGGGAGGCCGCGGCTACACCTTC. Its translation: CAWRDRGGRGYTF.

CDR3 region: CASSYHGTGVGEQYF. CDR3 nucleotides: TGTGCCAGCAGTTATCACGGGACAGGGGTCGGAGAGCAGTACTTC. The V call is TRBV6-5, the J call TRBJ2-7; 10 bases agree with TRBD1. Trimming took 3 bases from V and 7 from J; bases not matched to a gene: 9. Germline V gives CDR1 MNHEY, CDR2 SVGAGI. The CDR3 runs to 15 residues.

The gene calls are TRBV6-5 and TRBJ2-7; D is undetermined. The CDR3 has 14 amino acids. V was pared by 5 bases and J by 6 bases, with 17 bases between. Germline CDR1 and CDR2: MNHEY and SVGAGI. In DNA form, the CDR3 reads TGTGCCAGCAGTACTCATCGTTATAACCCCGAGCAGTACTTC. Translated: CASSTHRYNPEQYF.

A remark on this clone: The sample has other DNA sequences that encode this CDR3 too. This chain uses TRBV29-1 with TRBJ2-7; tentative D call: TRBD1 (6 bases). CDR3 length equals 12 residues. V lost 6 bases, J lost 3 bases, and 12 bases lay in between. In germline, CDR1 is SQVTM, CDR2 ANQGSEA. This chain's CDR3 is CSVGTGSYEQYF. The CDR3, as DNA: TGCAGCGTGGGCACAGGGAGCTACGAGCAGTACTTC.

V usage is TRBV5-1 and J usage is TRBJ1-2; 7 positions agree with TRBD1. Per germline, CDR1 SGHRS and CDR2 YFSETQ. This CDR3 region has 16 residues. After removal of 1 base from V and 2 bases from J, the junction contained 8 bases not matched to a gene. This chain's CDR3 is CASSLSPGTANYGYTF. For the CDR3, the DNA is TGCGCCAGCAGCTTGTCCCCCGGGACAGCAAACTATGGCTACACCTTC.

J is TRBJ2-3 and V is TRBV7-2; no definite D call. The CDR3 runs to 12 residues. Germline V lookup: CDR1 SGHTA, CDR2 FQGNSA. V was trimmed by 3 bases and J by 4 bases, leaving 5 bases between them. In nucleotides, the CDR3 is TGTGCCAGCAGCTTCTCCTCAGATACGCAGTATTTT. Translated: CASSFSSDTQYF.

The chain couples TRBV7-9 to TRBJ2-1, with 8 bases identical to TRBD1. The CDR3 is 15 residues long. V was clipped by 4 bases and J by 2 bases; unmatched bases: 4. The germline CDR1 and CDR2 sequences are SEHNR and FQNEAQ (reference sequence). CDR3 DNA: TGTGCCAGCAGCTCCAGGGGGCCTCCCTACAATGAGCAGTTCTTC. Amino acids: CASSSRGPPYNEQFF.

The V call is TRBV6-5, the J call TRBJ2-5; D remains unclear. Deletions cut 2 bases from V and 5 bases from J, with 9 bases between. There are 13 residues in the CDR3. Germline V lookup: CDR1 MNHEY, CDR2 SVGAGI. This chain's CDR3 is CASSYGFKETQYF. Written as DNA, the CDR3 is TGTGCCAGCAGTTACGGCTTTAAGGAGACCCAGTACTTC.

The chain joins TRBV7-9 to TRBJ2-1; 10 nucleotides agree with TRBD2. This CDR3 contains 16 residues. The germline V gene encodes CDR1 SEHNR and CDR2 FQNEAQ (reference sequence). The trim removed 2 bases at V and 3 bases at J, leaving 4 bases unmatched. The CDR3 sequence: CASSLTSGANYNEQFF. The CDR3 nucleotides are TGTGCCAGCAGCTTAACTAGCGGGGCCAACTACAATGAGCAGTTCTTC.

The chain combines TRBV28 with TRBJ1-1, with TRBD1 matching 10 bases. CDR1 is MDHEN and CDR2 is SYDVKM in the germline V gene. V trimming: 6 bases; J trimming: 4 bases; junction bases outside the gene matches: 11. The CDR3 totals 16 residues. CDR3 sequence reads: CASSPPGQGPLTEAFF. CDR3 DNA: TGTGCCAGCAGCCCTCCGGGACAGGGGCCTCTCACTGAAGCTTTCTTT.

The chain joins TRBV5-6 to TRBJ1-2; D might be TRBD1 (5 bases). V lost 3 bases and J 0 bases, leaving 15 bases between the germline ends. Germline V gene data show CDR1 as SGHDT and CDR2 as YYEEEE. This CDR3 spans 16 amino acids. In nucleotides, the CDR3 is TGTGCCAGCAGCTCTCGCGGGGCAGGGTCTAACTATGGCTACACCTTC. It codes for CASSSRGAGSNYGYTF.

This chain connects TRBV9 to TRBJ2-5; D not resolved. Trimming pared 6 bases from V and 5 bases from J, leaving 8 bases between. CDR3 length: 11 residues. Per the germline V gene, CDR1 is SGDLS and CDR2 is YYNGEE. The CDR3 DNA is TGTGCCAGCAAGCGTCCGGAGACCCAGTACTTC. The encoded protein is CASKRPETQYF.